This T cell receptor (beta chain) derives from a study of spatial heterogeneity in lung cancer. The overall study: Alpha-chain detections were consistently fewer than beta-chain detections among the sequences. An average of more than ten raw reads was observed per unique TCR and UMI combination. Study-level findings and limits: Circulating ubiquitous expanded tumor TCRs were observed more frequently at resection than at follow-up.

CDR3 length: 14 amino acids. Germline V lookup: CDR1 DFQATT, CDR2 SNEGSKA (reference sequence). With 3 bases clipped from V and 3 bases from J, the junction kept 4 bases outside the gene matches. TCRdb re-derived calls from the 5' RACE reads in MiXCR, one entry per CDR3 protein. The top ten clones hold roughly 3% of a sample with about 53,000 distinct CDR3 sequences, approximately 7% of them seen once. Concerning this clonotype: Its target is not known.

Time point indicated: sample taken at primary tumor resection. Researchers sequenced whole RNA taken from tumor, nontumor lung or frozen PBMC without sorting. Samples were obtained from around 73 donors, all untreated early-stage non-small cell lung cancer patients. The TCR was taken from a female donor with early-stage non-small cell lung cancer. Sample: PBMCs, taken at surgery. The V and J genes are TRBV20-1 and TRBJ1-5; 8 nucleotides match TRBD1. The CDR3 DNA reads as TGCAGTGCTAGGACAGGGGTATCCAATCAGCCCCAGCATTTT. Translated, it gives CSARTGVSNQPQHF.